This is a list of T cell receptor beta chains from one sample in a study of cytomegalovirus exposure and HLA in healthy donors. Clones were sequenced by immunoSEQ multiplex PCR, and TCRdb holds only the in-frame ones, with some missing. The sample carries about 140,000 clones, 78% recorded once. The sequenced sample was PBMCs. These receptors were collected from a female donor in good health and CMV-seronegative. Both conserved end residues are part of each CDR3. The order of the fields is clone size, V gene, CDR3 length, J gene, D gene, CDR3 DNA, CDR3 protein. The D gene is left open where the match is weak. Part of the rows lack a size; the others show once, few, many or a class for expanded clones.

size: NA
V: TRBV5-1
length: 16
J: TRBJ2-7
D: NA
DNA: TGCGCCAGCAGCACTAGTCCCCAGGGGCACTCCTACGAGCAGTACTTC
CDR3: CASSTSPQGHSYEQYF

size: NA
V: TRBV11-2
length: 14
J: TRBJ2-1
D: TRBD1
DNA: TGTGCCAGCAGGATGACAGGGGTCTACAATGAGCAGTTCTTC
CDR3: CASRMTGVYNEQFF

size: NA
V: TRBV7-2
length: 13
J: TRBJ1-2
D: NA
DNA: TGTGCCAGTTTCACGGGGGGGCCCTATGGCTACACCTTC
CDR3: CASFTGGPYGYTF

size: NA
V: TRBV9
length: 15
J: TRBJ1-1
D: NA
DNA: TGTGCCAGCAGCGTAGATGCAGGGATGAACACTGAAGCTTTCTTT
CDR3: CASSVDAGMNTEAFF

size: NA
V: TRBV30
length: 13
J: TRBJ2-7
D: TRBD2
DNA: TGTGCCTGGAGTCCTGGGACTATCTACGAGCAGTACTTC
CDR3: CAWSPGTIYEQYF

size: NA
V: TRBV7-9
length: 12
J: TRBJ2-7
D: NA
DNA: TGTTCCAGCCGGGGGAGCTCCTACGAGCAGTACTTC
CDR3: CSSRGSSYEQYF

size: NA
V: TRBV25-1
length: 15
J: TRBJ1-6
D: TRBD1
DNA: TGTGCCAGCAGTCAACCGGGACAGTATAATTCACCCCTCCACTTT
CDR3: CASSQPGQYNSPLHF

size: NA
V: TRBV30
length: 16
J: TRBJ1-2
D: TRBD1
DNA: TGTGCCTGGCTGAGGGACAGGGGATTTGGAAACTATGGCTACACCTTC
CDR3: CAWLRDRGFGNYGYTF

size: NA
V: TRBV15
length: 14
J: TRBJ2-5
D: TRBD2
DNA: TGTGCCACCAGCAGATCGGGAGGTTTGGAGACCCAGTACTTC
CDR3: CATSRSGGLETQYF

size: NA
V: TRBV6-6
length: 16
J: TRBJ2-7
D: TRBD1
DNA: TGTGCCAGCAGTTACTCTAAGGGACAGGGATCCTACGAGCAGTACTTC
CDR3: CASSYSKGQGSYEQYF

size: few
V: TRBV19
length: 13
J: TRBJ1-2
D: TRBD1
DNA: TGTGCCAGTAGACACAGGGGTGACTATGGCTACACCTTC
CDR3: CASRHRGDYGYTF

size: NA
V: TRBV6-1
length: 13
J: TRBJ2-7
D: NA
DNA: TGTGCCAGCAGTCTTTTAAGGGGTGACGAGCAGTACTTC
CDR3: CASSLLRGDEQYF

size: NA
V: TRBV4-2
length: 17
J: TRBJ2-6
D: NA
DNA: TGTGCCAGCGAACAGGTCCTTGGTGTCTCTGGGGCCAACGTCCTGACTTTC
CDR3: CASEQVLGVSGANVLTF

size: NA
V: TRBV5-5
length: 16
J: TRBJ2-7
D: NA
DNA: TGTGCCAGCAGCTTGACAGCTCAAACTTTAGGCTACGAGCAGTACTTC
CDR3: CASSLTAQTLGYEQYF

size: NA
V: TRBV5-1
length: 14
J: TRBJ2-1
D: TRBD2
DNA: TGCGCCAGCAGCCCGACTAGCGGGGGGCATGAGCAGTTCTTC
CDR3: CASSPTSGGHEQFF

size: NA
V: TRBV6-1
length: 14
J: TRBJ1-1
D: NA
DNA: TGTGCCAGCAGTGAAGAATCAGGGATGACTGAAGCTTTCTTT
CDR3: CASSEESGMTEAFF

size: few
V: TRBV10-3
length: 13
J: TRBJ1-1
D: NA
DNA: TGTGCCATCACTGGGACAAAGAACACTGAAGCTTTCTTT
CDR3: CAITGTKNTEAFF

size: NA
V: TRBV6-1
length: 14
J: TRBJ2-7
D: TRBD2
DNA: TGTGCCAGCATTACGACTAGCGGGCGCTACGAGCAGTACTTC
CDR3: CASITTSGRYEQYF

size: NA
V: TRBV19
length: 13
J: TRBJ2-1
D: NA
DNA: TGTGCCAGTAGTACCACAGGTTTGAATGAGCAGTTCTTC
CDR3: CASSTTGLNEQFF

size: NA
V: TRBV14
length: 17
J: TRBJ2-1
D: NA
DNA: TGTGCCAGCAGCAAAGGGGGGAGGTTTTTCTCCTACAATGAGCAGTTCTTC
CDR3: CASSKGGRFFSYNEQFF

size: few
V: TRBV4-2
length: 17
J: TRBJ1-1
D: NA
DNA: TGTGCCAGCAGCCAAGATAGATTCAGGGTAGCGAACACTGAAGCTTTCTTT
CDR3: CASSQDRFRVANTEAFF

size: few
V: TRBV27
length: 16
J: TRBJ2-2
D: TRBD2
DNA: TGTGCCAGCAGTTTATTGGGCGGGAGATACACCGGGGAGCTGTTTTTT
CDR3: CASSLLGGRYTGELFF

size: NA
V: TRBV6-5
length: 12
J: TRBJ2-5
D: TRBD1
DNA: TGTGCCAGCGGGACAGGCCGGGAGACCCAGTACTTC
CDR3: CASGTGRETQYF

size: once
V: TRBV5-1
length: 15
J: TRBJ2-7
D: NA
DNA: TGCGCCAGCAGCTTGGCCGGGACAAGTTCCTACGAGCAGTACTTC
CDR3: CASSLAGTSSYEQYF

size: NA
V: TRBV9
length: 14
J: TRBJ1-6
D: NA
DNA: TGTGCCAGCGCAGCAGGCAAACCTAATTCACCCCTCCACTTT
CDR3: CASAAGKPNSPLHF

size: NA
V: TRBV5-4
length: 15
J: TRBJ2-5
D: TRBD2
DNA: TGTGCCAGCAGCTTGGGGGCTAGCGGGGGAGAGACCCAGTACTTC
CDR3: CASSLGASGGETQYF

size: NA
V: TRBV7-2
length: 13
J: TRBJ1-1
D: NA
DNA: TGTGCCAGCAGCTTTTATCTCAACACTGAAGCTTTCTTT
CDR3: CASSFYLNTEAFF